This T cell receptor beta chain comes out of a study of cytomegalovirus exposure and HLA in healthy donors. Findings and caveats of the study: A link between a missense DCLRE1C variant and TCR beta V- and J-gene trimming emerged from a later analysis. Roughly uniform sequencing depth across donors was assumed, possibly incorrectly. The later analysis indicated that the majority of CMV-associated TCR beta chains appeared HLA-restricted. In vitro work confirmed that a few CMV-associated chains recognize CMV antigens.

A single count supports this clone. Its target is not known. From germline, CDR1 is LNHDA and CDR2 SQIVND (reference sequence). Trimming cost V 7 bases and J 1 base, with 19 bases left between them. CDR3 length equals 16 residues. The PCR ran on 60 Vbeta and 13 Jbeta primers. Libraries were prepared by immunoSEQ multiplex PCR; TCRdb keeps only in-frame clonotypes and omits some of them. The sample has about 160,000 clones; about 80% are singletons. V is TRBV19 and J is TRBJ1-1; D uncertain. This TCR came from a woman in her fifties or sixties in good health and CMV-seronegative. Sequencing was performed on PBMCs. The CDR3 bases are TGTGCCAGTACGCGCGGATACAACTCCTGGAACACTGAAGCTTTCTTT. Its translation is CASTRGYNSWNTEAFF.